Each of the 10 T cell receptor beta chains below was sequenced from the same sample in a study of T cell responses to AZD1222 COVID-19 vaccine. Sequencing used immunoSEQ multiplex PCR; TCRdb keeps in-frame clones, though not all of them. The sample shows tens of thousands of clones, approximately 90% of them seen only once. Specimen: peripheral blood, collected on day 0 of AZD1222 vaccination. The receptors here all came from an adult in good health.

The chain links TRBV27 to TRBJ1-2, with D maybe TRBD1 (5 bases). V lost 5 bases and J lost 5, with 12 bases in between. This CDR3 region has 13 residues. The V gene's germline CDR1 is MNHEY and CDR2 SMNVEV (reference sequence). The CDR3 region has the DNA TGTGCCAGCAGTCCCACGGGGGTTTATGGCTACACCTTC. Translation: CASSPTGVYGYTF.

The V and J genes are TRBV19 and TRBJ2-5; TRBD2 agrees at 11 bases. Germline lookup yields CDR1 LNHDA and CDR2 SQIVND (reference sequence). Trimming removed 6 bases from V and 4 bases from J; junction bases left unmatched: 4. The CDR3 is made up of 14 amino acids. CDR3 sequence reads: CASSLLAGGETQYF. In DNA form, the CDR3 reads TGTGCCAGTAGCCTCCTAGCGGGGGGAGAGACCCAGTACTTC.

The chain carries TRBV21-1 and TRBJ2-3; the D call in the table, TRBD2, was not verified against the DNA. TRBV21-1 is a listed pseudogene. The CDR3 contains 18 residues. The CDR3 is CASSLPRGIARRRDTQYF. The CDR3, as DNA: TGTGCCAGCAGCCTCCCGCGGGGGATAGCAAGGCGACGGGATACGCAGTATTTT.

The chain has TRBV18 and TRBJ2-6; no firm D call. This CDR3 contains 17 residues. CDR1 and CDR2 (germline): KGHSH, LQKENI. V lost 2 bases and J lost 0, with 11 bases in between. Here the CDR3 reads CASSPSFAFSGANVLTF. DNA for the CDR3: TGTGCCAGCTCACCATCCTTCGCCTTCTCTGGGGCCAACGTCCTGACTTTC.

This clone was seen once. The chain links TRBV15 to TRBJ2-7; D assignment may be TRBD1 or TRBD2 (5 bases each). This CDR3 comprises 15 residues. Trimming took 5 bases from V and 0 from J, leaving 14 bases between them. Per the germline V gene, CDR1 is LNHNV and CDR2 is YYDKDF (reference sequence). The CDR3 nucleotides read TGTGCCACCAGCGCCCAAAAGGGACCCTCCTACGAGCAGTACTTC. Protein sequence: CATSAQKGPSYEQYF.

This clone was counted a single time. The chain joins TRBV7-2 to TRBJ2-2; no clear D gene. Trimming took 8 bases from V and 4 from J, leaving 8 bases between them. Germline values: CDR1 SGHTA, CDR2 FQGNSA. The CDR3 has 12 amino acids. CDR3 sequence (DNA): TGTGCCAGCGCGAGAATCACCGGGGAGCTGTTTTTT. It codes for CASARITGELFF.

The rearrangement links TRBV18 to TRBJ1-2; D unclear. The CDR3 length is 13 residues. V lost 3 bases, J lost 2 bases, and 7 bases lay in between. Germline CDR1 reads KGHSH; CDR2 reads LQKENI. As DNA, the CDR3 is TGTGCCAGCTCACCTACAGAGAACTATGGCTACACCTTC. Its translation: CASSPTENYGYTF.

The chain employs TRBV4-1 and TRBJ1-3; D ambiguous. This CDR3 is 17 amino acids long. Germline values: CDR1 MGHRA, CDR2 YSYEKL. V shed 0 bases and J shed 0 bases, with 12 bases lying between them. CDR3 sequence: CASSQEGTRSSGNTIYF. The DNA of the CDR3 is TGCGCCAGCAGCCAAGAAGGCACACGTAGCTCTGGAAACACCATATATTTT.

The sample holds one count of this clone. The chain joins TRBV5-4 to TRBJ1-1, with 7 bases matching TRBD1. The CDR3 is 16 amino acids. Germline values: CDR1 SGHNT, CDR2 YYREEE (reference sequence). V lost 4 bases and J lost 1; bases outside the gene matches: 10. The CDR3 is CASSLQGGWRNTEAFF. CDR3 DNA sequence: TGTGCCAGCAGCCTCCAGGGGGGGTGGAGGAACACTGAAGCTTTCTTT.

There are a few counts of this clone. The chain is built from TRBV2 and TRBJ1-1, with 8 bases fitting TRBD1. The CDR3 has 15 amino acids. CDR1 and CDR2 from the germline V gene are SNHLY and FYNNEI. After removal of 6 bases from V and 2 bases from J, the junction contained 8 bases not matched to a gene. In DNA form, the CDR3 reads TGTGCCAGCAGGCAACGACAGGGGAGAAACACTGAAGCTTTCTTT. Its translation: CASRQRQGRNTEAFF.